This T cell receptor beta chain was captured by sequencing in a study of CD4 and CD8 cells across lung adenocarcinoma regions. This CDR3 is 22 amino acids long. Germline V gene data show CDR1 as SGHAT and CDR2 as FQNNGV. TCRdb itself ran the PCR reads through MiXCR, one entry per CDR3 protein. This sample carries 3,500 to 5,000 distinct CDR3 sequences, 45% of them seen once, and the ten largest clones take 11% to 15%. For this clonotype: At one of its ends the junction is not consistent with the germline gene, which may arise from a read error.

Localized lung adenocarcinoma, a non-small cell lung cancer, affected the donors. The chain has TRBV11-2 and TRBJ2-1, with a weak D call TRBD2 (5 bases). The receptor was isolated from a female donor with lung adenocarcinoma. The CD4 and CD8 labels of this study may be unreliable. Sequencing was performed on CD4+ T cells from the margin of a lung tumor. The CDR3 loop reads CVPSFCGSLCIEGASSEVPCCF. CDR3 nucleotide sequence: TGTGTCCCAAGCTTCTGTGGGTCTCTTTGCATTGAGGGTGCAAGCTCAGAGGTGCCTTGCTGCTTC.